Reported below is one T cell receptor beta chain. The sample holds other DNA sequences that translate to the same CDR3. Naive CD8 populations comprised CD45RO-negative cells positively selected for CCR7, excluding terminally differentiated effector memory CD45RA+ cells. The study enrolled healthy HIV-negative adults without recent acute infections or vaccinations as donors. Deep-level running was used for the assay. The data were produced by immunoSEQ multiplex PCR, yet TCRdb's version contains in-frame clones alone and is incomplete. In the table there are around 2,100,000 clones, just under 95% of which are singletons. This record comes from a study of shared clonotypes between healthy human individuals. Per the germline V gene, CDR1 is SGDLS and CDR2 is YYNGEE. Trimming pared 3 bases from V and 2 bases from J, leaving 6 bases between. The length of the CDR3 is 13 residues.

The sequence came from a man aged 18 to 30 in good health. The chain couples TRBV9 to TRBJ2-1; tentative D call: TRBD2 (5 bases). The sample consisted of naive CD8+ T cells sorted from blood. CDR3 in DNA: TGTGCCAGCAGCGCCGGGGCCTACAATGAGCAGTTCTTC. It codes for CASSAGAYNEQFF.